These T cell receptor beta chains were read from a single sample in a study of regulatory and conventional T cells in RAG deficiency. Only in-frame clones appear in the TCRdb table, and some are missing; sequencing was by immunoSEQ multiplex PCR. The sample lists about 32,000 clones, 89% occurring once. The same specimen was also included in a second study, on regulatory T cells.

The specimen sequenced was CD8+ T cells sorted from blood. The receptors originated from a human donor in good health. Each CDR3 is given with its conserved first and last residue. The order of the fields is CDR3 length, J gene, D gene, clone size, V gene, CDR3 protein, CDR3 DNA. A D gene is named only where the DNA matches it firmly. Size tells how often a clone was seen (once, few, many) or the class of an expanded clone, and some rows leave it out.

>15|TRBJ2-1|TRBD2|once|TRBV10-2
CASSDGGGTYNEQFF
TGCGCCAGCAGTGACGGCGGGGGAACCTACAATGAGCAGTTCTTC
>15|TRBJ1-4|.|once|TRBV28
CASSGVGPTNEKLFF
TGTGCCAGCAGTGGGGTGGGGCCAACTAATGAAAAACTGTTTTTT
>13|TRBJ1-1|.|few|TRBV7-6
CASSLERTTEAFF
TGTGCCAGCAGCTTAGAACGGACCACTGAAGCTTTCTTT
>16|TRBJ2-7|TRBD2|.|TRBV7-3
CASSLWAGREIDEQYF
TGTGCCAGCAGCTTATGGGCGGGGAGGGAGATCGACGAGCAGTACTTC
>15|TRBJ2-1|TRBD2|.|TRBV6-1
CASRASGNSYNEQFF
TGTGCCAGCAGGGCTAGCGGGAACTCCTACAATGAGCAGTTCTTC
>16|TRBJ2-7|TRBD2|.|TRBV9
CASSASLALSSYEQYF
TGTGCCAGCAGCGCTTCACTAGCGTTGAGCTCCTACGAGCAGTACTTC
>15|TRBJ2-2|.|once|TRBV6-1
CASSSGTYNTGELFF
TGTGCCAGCAGTAGCGGGACATATAACACCGGGGAGCTGTTTTTT
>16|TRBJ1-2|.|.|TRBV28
CASSSTTGSFNYGYTF
TGTGCCAGCAGTTCTACTACAGGTTCCTTTAACTATGGCTACACCTTC
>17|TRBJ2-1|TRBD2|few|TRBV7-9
CASSQITSGGALYEQFF
TGTGCCAGCAGCCAAATAACTAGCGGGGGGGCCCTATATGAGCAGTTCTTC
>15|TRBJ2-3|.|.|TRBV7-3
CASSSPGPEGGTQYF
TGTGCCAGCAGCTCCCCGGGACCCGAGGGTGGTACGCAGTATTTT
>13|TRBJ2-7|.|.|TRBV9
CASSVAFLDEQYF
TGTGCCAGCAGCGTAGCTTTTTTGGACGAGCAGTACTTC
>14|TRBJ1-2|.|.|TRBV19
CASSIAGRGYGYTF
TGTGCCAGTAGTATAGCCGGGAGGGGCTATGGCTACACCTTC
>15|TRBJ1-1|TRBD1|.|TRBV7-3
CASSLLDRGKTEAFF
TGTGCCAGCAGCTTATTGGACAGGGGGAAGACTGAAGCTTTCTTT
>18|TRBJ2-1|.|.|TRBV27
CASSFLGGPVSSANEQFF
TGTGCCAGCAGTTTTTTGGGCGGGCCAGTATCTAGCGCCAATGAGCAGTTCTTC
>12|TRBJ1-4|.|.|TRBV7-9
CASSSPNEKLFF
TGTGCCAGCAGCTCCCCTAATGAAAAACTGTTTTTT
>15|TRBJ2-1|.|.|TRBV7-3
CASSLGTVPYNEQFF
TGTGCCAGCAGCTTAGGCACAGTCCCCTACAATGAGCAGTTCTTC
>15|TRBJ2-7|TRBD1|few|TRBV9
CASSVGTGGSYEQYF
TGTGCCAGCAGCGTAGGGACAGGGGGCTCCTACGAGCAGTACTTC
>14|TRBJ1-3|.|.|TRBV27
CASSPDITGNTIYF
TGTGCCAGCAGTCCTGACATTACTGGAAACACCATATATTTT
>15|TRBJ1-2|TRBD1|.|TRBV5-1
CASSLHRGLESGYTF
TGCGCCAGCAGCTTGCACAGGGGGCTTGAGTCTGGCTACACCTTC
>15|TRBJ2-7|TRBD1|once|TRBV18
CASSPLGQGEGEQYF
TGTGCCAGCTCACCACTCGGACAGGGGGAAGGCGAGCAGTACTTC
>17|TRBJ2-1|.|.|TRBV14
CASSGDERVGSYNEQFF
TGTGCCAGCAGCGGGGACGAAAGGGTTGGCTCCTACAATGAGCAGTTCTTC
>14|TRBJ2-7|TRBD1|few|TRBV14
CASSQTRDSYEQYF
TGTGCCAGCAGCCAAACTCGGGACAGCTACGAGCAGTACTTC
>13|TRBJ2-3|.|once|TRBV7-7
CASSFESTDTQYF
TGTGCTAGCAGCTTTGAGAGCACAGATACGCAGTATTTT
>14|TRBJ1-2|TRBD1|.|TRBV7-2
CASSKGDRFYGYTF
TGTGCCAGCAGCAAAGGGGACAGATTCTATGGCTACACCTTC
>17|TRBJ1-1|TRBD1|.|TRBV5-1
CASSLGGQGEPNTEAFF
TGCGCCAGCAGCTTGGGGGGACAGGGAGAACCGAACACTGAAGCTTTCTTT
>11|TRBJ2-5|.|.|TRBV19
CASSIQETQYF
TGTGCCAGTAGTATACAAGAGACCCAGTACTTC
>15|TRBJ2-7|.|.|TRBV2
CASSDPTGTNYEQYF
TGTGCCAGCAGTGATCCGACCGGGACGAACTACGAGCAGTACTTC
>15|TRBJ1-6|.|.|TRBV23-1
CASSQQGSPNSPLHF
TGCGCCAGCAGTCAACAGGGTAGCCCGAATTCACCCCTCCACTTT
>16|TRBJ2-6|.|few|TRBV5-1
CASSLVADPGANVLTF
TGCGCCAGCAGCTTGGTGGCGGATCCTGGGGCCAACGTCCTGACTTTC
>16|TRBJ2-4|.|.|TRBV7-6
CASSLGGEIAKNIQYF
TGTGCCAGCAGCTTAGGTGGGGAAATAGCCAAAAACATTCAGTACTTC
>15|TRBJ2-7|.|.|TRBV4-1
CASSQERAGWDEQYF
TGCGCCAGCAGCCAAGAGCGTGCAGGCTGGGACGAGCAGTACTTC
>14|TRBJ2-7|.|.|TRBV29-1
CSVVIQGGPDEQYF
TGCAGCGTTGTCATCCAGGGGGGGCCGGACGAGCAGTACTTC
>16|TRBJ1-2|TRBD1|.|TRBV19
CASTLGQGIANYGYTF
TGTGCCAGTACCCTGGGACAGGGAATAGCTAACTATGGCTACACCTTC
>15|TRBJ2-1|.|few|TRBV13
CASSLRGAKNNEQFF
TGTGCCAGCAGCTTAAGGGGGGCAAAGAATAATGAGCAGTTCTTC
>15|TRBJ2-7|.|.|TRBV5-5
CASSFWVDSGYEQYF
TGTGCCAGCAGCTTTTGGGTAGACTCGGGGTACGAGCAGTACTTC
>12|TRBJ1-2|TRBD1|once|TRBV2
CANPTGDYGYTF
TGTGCCAACCCGACAGGGGACTATGGCTACACCTTC
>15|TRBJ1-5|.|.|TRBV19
CASTNTLEVYQPQHF
TGTGCCAGTACCAACACCTTAGAAGTATATCAGCCCCAGCATTTT
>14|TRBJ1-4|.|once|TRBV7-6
CASSLGRANEKLFF
TGTGCCAGCAGCTTAGGCAGAGCTAATGAAAAACTGTTTTTT
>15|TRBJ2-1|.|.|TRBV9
CASSVISGAYNEQFF
TGTGCCAGCAGCGTGATTAGCGGCGCCTACAATGAGCAGTTCTTC
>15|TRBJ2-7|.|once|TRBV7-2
CASSFAPGRSYEQYF
TGTGCCAGCAGCTTCGCCCCGGGGAGGTCCTACGAGCAGTACTTC
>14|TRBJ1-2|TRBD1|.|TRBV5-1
CASSTWTGLYGYTF
TGCGCCAGCAGCACCTGGACAGGGCTCTATGGCTACACCTTC
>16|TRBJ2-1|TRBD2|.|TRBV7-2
CASSSQPAGGLNEQFF
TGTGCCAGCAGCTCCCAACCGGCGGGAGGCCTCAATGAGCAGTTCTTC
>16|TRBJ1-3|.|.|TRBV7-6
CASSLAPQGSGNTIYF
TGTGCCAGCAGCTTAGCGCCGCAGGGGTCGGGCAACACCATATATTTT
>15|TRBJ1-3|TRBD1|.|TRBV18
CASSPGQSSGNTIYF
TGTGCCAGCTCACCGGGACAGAGCTCTGGAAACACCATATATTTT
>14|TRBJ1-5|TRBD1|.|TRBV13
CASSPGTGTSPQHF
TGTGCCAGCAGCCCGGGGACAGGTACTTCTCCCCAGCATTTT
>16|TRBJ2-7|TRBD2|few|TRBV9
CASSLWAGREIDEQYF
TGTGCCAGCAGCTTATGGGCGGGGAGGGAGATCGACGAGCAGTACTTC
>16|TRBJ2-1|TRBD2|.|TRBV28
CASSSSRLAGMSEQFF
TGTGCCAGCAGCTCCTCTCGGCTAGCGGGAATGAGTGAGCAGTTCTTC
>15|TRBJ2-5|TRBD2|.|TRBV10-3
CATSKMTSGKETQYF
TGTGCCACCTCAAAAATGACTAGCGGCAAAGAGACCCAGTACTTC
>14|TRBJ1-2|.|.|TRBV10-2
CASTSVGGDYGYTF
TGCGCCAGCACCAGTGTGGGTGGGGATTATGGCTACACCTTC
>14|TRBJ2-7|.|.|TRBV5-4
CASSSGTISYEQYF
TGTGCCAGCAGCTCCGGGACCATCTCCTACGAGCAGTACTTC
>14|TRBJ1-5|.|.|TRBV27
CASSLYPFNQPQHF
TGTGCCAGCAGTTTATATCCTTTCAATCAGCCCCAGCATTTT
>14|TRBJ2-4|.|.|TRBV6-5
CASSAFGSTNIQYF
TGTGCCAGCAGTGCTTTCGGGAGCACGAACATTCAGTACTTC
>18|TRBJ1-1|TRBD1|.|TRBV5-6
CASSYDTGVRSSSTEAFF
TGTGCCAGCAGTTATGACACAGGGGTACGGTCTTCGAGCACTGAAGCTTTCTTT
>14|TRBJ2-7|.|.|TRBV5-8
CASSSLQNSYEQYF
TGTGCCAGCAGCTCACTACAGAACTCCTACGAGCAGTACTTC